This is a list of T cell receptor beta chains from one sample in a study of shared clonotypes between healthy human individuals. Assay used: immunoSEQ multiplex PCR; TCRdb lists only in-frame clones, some missing. The sample contains around 2.5 million clones, approximately 94% of which appear only once. The specimen was naive CD4+ T cells from PBMCs. Source of these receptors: a man aged 18 to 29 in good health. Some clones in this sample may be carry-over from other donors' samples. Each CDR3 is given with its conserved first and last residue. A D gene is named only where the DNA matches it firmly. Some rows mark clone size as missing; the rest say once, few, many or name a class of expanded clone.

v_gene: TRBV11-2; abundance: once; j_gene: TRBJ2-7; d_gene: .; CDR3aa: CASSRGQAEYF; CDR3nt: TGTGCCAGCAGCCGAGGGCAGGCGGAGTACTTC
v_gene: TRBV28; abundance: .; j_gene: TRBJ2-3; d_gene: .; CDR3aa: CASSFSGTSFRPSTDTQYF; CDR3nt: TGTGCCAGCAGTTTTTCTGGAACTAGCTTTCGACCCAGCACAGATACGCAGTATTTT
v_gene: TRBV4-1; abundance: .; j_gene: TRBJ2-1; d_gene: .; CDR3aa: CASSRQVGWKSSYNEQFF; CDR3nt: TGCGCCAGCAGCCGTCAGGTCGGGTGGAAGTCCTCCTACAATGAGCAGTTCTTC
v_gene: TRBV5-1; abundance: once; j_gene: TRBJ1-1; d_gene: .; CDR3aa: CASSLSRDSRGWTEAFF; CDR3nt: TGCGCCAGCAGCTTATCCCGGGACTCCCGAGGTTGGACTGAAGCTTTCTTT
v_gene: TRBV27; abundance: .; j_gene: TRBJ2-3; d_gene: TRBD2; CDR3aa: CASSLRFGLALDTQYF; CDR3nt: TGTGCCAGCAGTTTAAGGTTCGGACTAGCGCTAGATACGCAGTATTTT
v_gene: TRBV7-3; abundance: once; j_gene: TRBJ2-1; d_gene: TRBD2; CDR3aa: CASSSLGTSMHEQFF; CDR3nt: TGTGCCAGCAGCTCCCTCGGGACTAGCATGCATGAGCAGTTCTTC
v_gene: TRBV7-7; abundance: .; j_gene: TRBJ2-1; d_gene: TRBD2; CDR3aa: CASSLSGTSHNEQFF; CDR3nt: TGTGCCAGCAGCCTATCCGGGACTAGTCACAATGAGCAGTTCTTC
v_gene: TRBV5-5; abundance: .; j_gene: TRBJ2-2; d_gene: .; CDR3aa: CASSGGLASGATGELFF; CDR3nt: TGTGCCAGCAGTGGGGGACTCGCGAGTGGGGCCACCGGGGAGCTGTTTTTT
v_gene: TRBV2; abundance: .; j_gene: TRBJ2-1; d_gene: TRBD2; CDR3aa: CASSEGGPSSGRAREQFF; CDR3nt: TGTGCCAGCAGTGAAGGAGGTCCTTCTAGCGGGAGGGCCAGGGAGCAGTTCTTC
v_gene: TRBV7-9; abundance: .; j_gene: TRBJ2-7; d_gene: .; CDR3aa: CASSLAEKSSYEQYF; CDR3nt: TGTGCCAGCAGCTTAGCGGAAAAAAGCTCCTACGAGCAGTACTTC
v_gene: TRBV5-1; abundance: .; j_gene: TRBJ2-5; d_gene: TRBD1; CDR3aa: CASNQGADKGTQYF; CDR3nt: TGCGCCAGCAACCAGGGGGCGGATAAGGGGACCCAGTACTTC
v_gene: TRBV4-1; abundance: few; j_gene: TRBJ1-2; d_gene: TRBD1; CDR3aa: CASRTWDRPGDGYTF; CDR3nt: TGCGCCAGCCGCACATGGGACAGGCCTGGGGATGGCTACACCTTC
v_gene: TRBV30; abundance: few; j_gene: TRBJ1-2; d_gene: .; CDR3aa: CAWSRLGPDGYTF; CDR3nt: TGTGCCTGGAGCCGTCTGGGTCCGGACGGCTACACCTTC
v_gene: TRBV28; abundance: .; j_gene: TRBJ1-4; d_gene: .; CDR3aa: CASSSPTTNEKLFF; CDR3nt: TGTGCCAGCAGTTCCCCCACGACTAATGAAAAACTGTTTTTT
v_gene: TRBV28; abundance: .; j_gene: TRBJ2-7; d_gene: .; CDR3aa: CASSLAAMSSYEQYF; CDR3nt: TGTGCCAGCAGTTTAGCGGCTATGAGCTCCTACGAGCAGTACTTC
v_gene: TRBV7-2; abundance: once; j_gene: TRBJ2-1; d_gene: .; CDR3aa: CASSFNTRPTGQFF; CDR3nt: TGTGCCAGCAGCTTTAACACTCGCCCGACCGGGCAGTTCTTC
v_gene: TRBV27; abundance: .; j_gene: TRBJ1-1; d_gene: .; CDR3aa: CASSFSGIGAEYTEAFF; CDR3nt: TGTGCCAGCAGTTTCTCAGGGATTGGGGCAGAGTACACTGAAGCTTTCTTT
v_gene: TRBV7-3; abundance: .; j_gene: TRBJ2-2; d_gene: .; CDR3aa: CASSPTHGELFF; CDR3nt: TGTGCCAGCAGCCCAACGCACGGGGAGCTGTTTTTT
v_gene: TRBV15; abundance: .; j_gene: TRBJ1-2; d_gene: TRBD1; CDR3aa: CATSRDAGGRGYTF; CDR3nt: TGTGCCACCAGCAGAGATGCAGGGGGCCGCGGCTACACCTTC
v_gene: TRBV25-1; abundance: .; j_gene: TRBJ2-1; d_gene: TRBD2; CDR3aa: CASSAGLAGLGDEQFF; CDR3nt: TGTGCCAGCAGTGCGGGACTAGCGGGACTCGGCGATGAGCAGTTCTTC
v_gene: TRBV2; abundance: few; j_gene: TRBJ1-1; d_gene: .; CDR3aa: CASSVTNTEAFF; CDR3nt: TGTGCCAGCAGTGTTACGAACACTGAAGCTTTCTTT
v_gene: TRBV30; abundance: .; j_gene: TRBJ2-7; d_gene: .; CDR3aa: CAWGRGGRPYEQYF; CDR3nt: TGTGCCTGGGGAAGAGGGGGGAGACCCTACGAGCAGTACTTC
v_gene: TRBV5-1; abundance: .; j_gene: TRBJ2-3; d_gene: .; CDR3aa: CASSLGGRSTDTQYF; CDR3nt: TGCGCCAGCAGCTTGGGGGGAAGAAGCACAGATACGCAGTATTTT
v_gene: TRBV5-1; abundance: .; j_gene: TRBJ2-3; d_gene: .; CDR3aa: CASSFRTGRVTDTQYF; CDR3nt: TGCGCCAGCAGCTTTAGGACAGGGAGGGTCACAGATACGCAGTATTTT
v_gene: TRBV7-2; abundance: .; j_gene: TRBJ1-5; d_gene: .; CDR3aa: CASSPSTAPGQPQHF; CDR3nt: TGTGCCAGTTCCCCGTCGACGGCCCCGGGGCAGCCCCAGCATTTT
v_gene: TRBV5-1; abundance: .; j_gene: TRBJ1-3; d_gene: TRBD1; CDR3aa: CASSLFPGQGTSGNTIYF; CDR3nt: TGCGCCAGCAGCTTGTTCCCGGGACAGGGAACCTCTGGAAACACCATATATTTT
v_gene: TRBV6-1; abundance: .; j_gene: TRBJ1-3; d_gene: .; CDR3aa: CASSDRQHSGNTIYF; CDR3nt: TGTGCCAGCAGTGACCGGCAGCACTCTGGAAACACCATATATTTT
v_gene: TRBV5-4; abundance: .; j_gene: TRBJ1-2; d_gene: TRBD1; CDR3aa: CASSPGTGPVGLYGYTF; CDR3nt: TGTGCCAGCAGTCCCGGGACAGGGCCAGTGGGGCTATATGGCTACACCTTC
v_gene: TRBV11-3; abundance: .; j_gene: TRBJ2-3; d_gene: .; CDR3aa: CASSSSRRGWQDTDTQYF; CDR3nt: TGTGCCAGCAGCTCCTCTCGGCGCGGCTGGCAGGACACAGATACGCAGTATTTT
v_gene: TRBV28; abundance: .; j_gene: TRBJ2-2; d_gene: .; CDR3aa: CASRGTQANTGELFF; CDR3nt: TGTGCCAGCAGGGGGACGCAGGCTAACACCGGGGAGCTGTTTTTT
v_gene: TRBV2; abundance: .; j_gene: TRBJ2-7; d_gene: .; CDR3aa: CASSEVRVAGAEQYF; CDR3nt: TGTGCCAGCAGTGAAGTTCGGGTCGCGGGGGCCGAGCAGTACTTC
v_gene: TRBV6-6; abundance: .; j_gene: TRBJ2-1; d_gene: .; CDR3aa: CASSNQGNEQFF; CDR3nt: TGTGCCAGCAGTAACCAGGGGAATGAGCAGTTCTTC
v_gene: TRBV7-3; abundance: .; j_gene: TRBJ2-5; d_gene: TRBD2; CDR3aa: CASSLAGGQETQYF; CDR3nt: TGTGCCAGCAGCTTGGCGGGAGGGCAGGAGACCCAGTACTTC
v_gene: TRBV11-3; abundance: .; j_gene: TRBJ2-2; d_gene: .; CDR3aa: CASSLAPGVGELFF; CDR3nt: TGTGCCAGCAGCTTAGCCCCAGGAGTCGGGGAGCTGTTTTTT
v_gene: TRBV18; abundance: .; j_gene: TRBJ2-4; d_gene: TRBD1; CDR3aa: CASSQPGQGSKNIQYF; CDR3nt: TGTGCCAGCTCACAACCGGGACAGGGCTCCAAAAACATTCAGTACTTC
v_gene: TRBV18; abundance: .; j_gene: TRBJ2-1; d_gene: .; CDR3aa: CASSGNEQFF; CDR3nt: TGTGCCAGCTCGGGCAATGAGCAGTTCTTC
v_gene: TRBV28; abundance: .; j_gene: TRBJ2-2; d_gene: .; CDR3aa: CASVQSLTGELFF; CDR3nt: TGTGCCAGCGTACAGAGTCTTACCGGGGAGCTGTTTTTT
v_gene: TRBV28; abundance: few; j_gene: TRBJ1-2; d_gene: TRBD1; CDR3aa: CASRTGGDYGYTF; CDR3nt: TGTGCCAGCAGGACAGGGGGCGACTATGGCTACACCTTC
v_gene: TRBV28; abundance: .; j_gene: TRBJ1-2; d_gene: .; CDR3aa: CASSLGGSGYGYTF; CDR3nt: TGTGCCAGCAGTTTAGGGGGGTCCGGCTATGGCTACACCTTC
v_gene: TRBV28; abundance: .; j_gene: TRBJ1-5; d_gene: .; CDR3aa: CASSLSPQQPQHF; CDR3nt: TGTGCCAGCAGTTTAAGCCCTCAACAGCCCCAGCATTTT
v_gene: TRBV29-1; abundance: .; j_gene: TRBJ2-1; d_gene: .; CDR3aa: CSVSGSSYNEQFF; CDR3nt: TGCAGCGTGAGTGGGAGCTCCTACAATGAGCAGTTCTTC